This TCR beta chain was found in a study of T cells in localized non-small cell lung cancer (dated by TCRdb to the early 2020s). A note on the overall study: The study examined T cell repertoires in approximately 240 patients with early-stage NSCLC and compared tumors with uninvolved tumor-adjacent lungs. The cohort comprised under 250 treatment-naïve NSCLC patients with resected, localized lung tumors. A mean age of about 66 years was recorded for the NSCLC patients, of whom around 120 were male and about a hundred were female. Overall study outcomes, separate from this receptor: Since the design was exploratory, TCR variables were selected using unadjusted p-values with no false-discovery rate correction. A median of roughly 60 of the top 100 tumor clones were detected in paired uninvolved adjacent lung, and 28 of these tumor clones were also found among the top 100 clones of the paired uninvolved adjacent lung. Because multi-region sequencing of the tumors was not done, intratumor heterogeneity could not be ruled out. Longer overall survival was associated with higher blood T cell density, whereas shorter survival was associated with higher adjacent-lung clonality. Uninvolved tumor-adjacent lung showed the highest T cell clonality, higher than tumor, which suggests more focused antigenic responses in the uninvolved tumor-adjacent lung.

Worth noting for this clone: Its binding antigen is unknown. The record has no base qualities; no much larger clone is one base away.

At diagnosis, tumor, uninvolved tumor-adjacent lung and peripheral blood were collected and then preserved as a mix of FFPE and fresh-frozen material. For TCR repertoire profiling, blood samples were analyzed as peripheral blood mononuclear cells. TCR beta CDR3 regions were sequenced from DNA using the immunoSEQ Assay. Concerning the study's data processing: T cell density was computed as TCR beta template counts normalized to usable DNA estimated by amplifying housekeeping genes. Richness was estimated with the preseqR package, extrapolating to 400,000 templates for PBMC samples and 120,000 templates for tissue samples. Clonality was calculated as one minus Pielou's evenness. Tissue-enriched TCRs were identified through differential abundance testing performed on productive amino-acid clonotypes, with a minimum total count of 5 and an alpha of 0.1. The Jaccard Index and the Morisita Overlap Index were used to measure how much the repertoires overlapped between compartments. TCR beta CDR3s were clustered by GLIPH together with public tetramer-defined viral CDR3s, and at least three viral sequences plus V-gene enrichment were required for viral motifs. The immuneACCESS repertoire file appears here via TCRdb, limited to in-frame rearrangements. These files lack a portion of the clones; in checked studies, under half of the deficit traces to unresolved V genes, and the cause of the others is not known. Clonal size and the V and J genes are those of that table, whereas D and trimming came from the DNA. The sample table records roughly 26,000 clones; more than 65% of these occur just once. The ten largest clonotypes hold approximately 9.7% of the sample.

CDR1 and CDR2 are read off the germline V gene (reference sequence) as MNHEY and SMNVEV. The CDR3 covers 15 residues, taking in both the cysteine and the phenylalanine. Only the CDR3 DNA stays, 45 bases, in frame from base 1. Between the V and J ends, shortened by 6 bases and 4 bases respectively, the junction contains 17 bases. The sequence is built from TRBV27 and TRBJ2-3, with the D segment possibly TRBD1 or TRBD2, each aligning over 5 bases. Sequenced material: peripheral blood, taken before any cancer treatment. The receptor's source is a man aged 40-75 years with stage III squamous cell lung carcinoma. The encoded CDR3 is CASRPRGAHPDTQYF. The nucleotide sequence is given as TGTGCCAGCAGGCCTCGAGGGGCGCATCCAGATACGCAGTATTTT.